The 14 T cell receptor beta chains in this list originate from one sample, sequenced in a study of blood T cell repertoires in COVID-19. Only in-frame clones appear in the TCRdb table, and some are missing; sequencing was by immunoSEQ multiplex PCR. There are 45,000 to 60,000 clones in the sample; over 70% occur only once, and approximately 15% lies in the top ten. The material sequenced was peripheral blood. The receptors originated from a human donor with active or convalescent COVID-19. The donor label of this sample is uncertain.

This chain joins TRBV28 and TRBJ1-4; D gene unclear. The CDR3 is 12 residues long. Germline CDR1 MDHEN, CDR2 SYDVKM. V was clipped by 4 bases and J by 7 bases, with 7 bases between them. The CDR3 DNA is TGTGCCAGCAGTTCCTCAGGTGAAAAACTGTTTTTT. It specifies CASSSSGEKLFF.

The chain links TRBV4-1 to TRBJ2-3, with a tentative D call TRBD1 (6 bases). The CDR3 has 15 amino acids. The germline V and J ends were trimmed by 1 base and 3 bases, with 11 bases remaining between them. Germline V gene lookup returns CDR1 MGHRA and CDR2 YSYEKL. In nucleotides, the CDR3 is TGCGCCAGCAGCCAAGTAGGGGGTACGACAGATACGCAGTATTTT. Its protein product is CASSQVGGTTDTQYF.

The CDR3 DNA is TGTGCCAGCAGTTCCGGACAGGGGAACAATCAGCCCCAGCATTTT. It specifies CASSSGQGNNQPQHF. The V gene is TRBV28, the J gene TRBJ1-5; 9 bases line up with TRBD1. The CDR3 consists of 15 residues. Germline V gene data show CDR1 as MDHEN and CDR2 as SYDVKM. Trimming cost V 4 bases and J 3 bases; bases outside gene matches: 4.

The chain couples TRBV7-2 to TRBJ2-1, with D possibly matching TRBD2 (5 bases). V was shortened by 3 bases and J by 2 bases, with 11 bases between the two germline ends. The germline V gene has CDR1 SGHTA and CDR2 FQGNSA. This CDR3 is 15 amino acids long. The CDR3 region has the DNA TGTGCCAGCAGCTTGGGTAGCGAGCCCTACAATGAGCAGTTCTTC. Protein product: CASSLGSEPYNEQFF.

The genes are TRBV18 and TRBJ1-1; D not resolved. The V gene's germline CDR1 is KGHSH and CDR2 LQKENI. This CDR3 contains 15 residues. The V end was cut by 7 bases, the J end by 1 base, with 16 bases between. CDR3 amino acids: CASCPANSRNTEAFF. CDR3 DNA sequence: TGTGCCAGCTGCCCCGCAAACAGCCGGAACACTGAAGCTTTCTTT. Combining the CDR3 with reference TRBV18 and TRBJ1-1 gives the whole variable domain NAGVMQNPRHLVRRRGQEARLRCSPMKGHSHVYWYRQLPEEGLKFMVYLQKENIIDESGMPKERFSAEFPKEGPSILRIQQVVRGDSAAYFCASCPANSRNTEAFFGQGTRLTVV.

The chain is built from TRBV4-1 and TRBJ2-5; TRBD2 aligns across 9 bases. The CDR3 has 17 amino acids. Germline V CDR1 and CDR2: MGHRA, YSYEKL. The trim removed 3 bases at V and 4 bases at J, leaving 12 bases unmatched. The CDR3 nucleotides read TGCGCCAGCAGCCAGGCCGGGACTAGCAGAGGGTCAGAGACCCAGTACTTC. This gives the protein CASSQAGTSRGSETQYF.

This chain uses TRBV6-5 with TRBJ1-6; TRBD1 matches at 7 bases. With V trimmed by 3 bases and J by 10 bases, 9 bases remained unmatched. Germline V gives CDR1 MNHEY, CDR2 SVGAGI. CDR3 size: 15 residues. This CDR3 is CASSYGGTVRSPLHF. CDR3 in DNA: TGTGCCAGCAGTTATGGGGGGACAGTCAGATCACCCCTCCACTTT.

The chain couples TRBV3-1 (or the pseudogene TRBV3-2) to TRBJ2-5, with D perhaps TRBD2 (6 bases). The CDR3 length is 15 residues. Per the germline V gene, CDR1 is LGHDT and CDR2 is YNNKEL (reference sequence). The V and J ends lost 4 bases and 0 bases respectively, with 12 bases between them. The CDR3 region is CASSRSGSYQETQYF. CDR3 nucleotides: TGTGCCAGCAGCCGTAGCGGTTCGTACCAAGAGACCCAGTACTTC.

The V gene is TRBV4-1, the J gene TRBJ2-3, with a tentative D call TRBD1 (6 bases). The CDR3 sequence is 14 residues long. CDR1 and CDR2 from the germline V gene are MGHRA and YSYEKL. Trimming took 1 base from V and 3 from J, leaving 8 bases between them. CDR3 residues: CASSQGGQTDTQYF. The CDR3 DNA reads TGCGCCAGCAGCCAAGGGGGACAAACAGATACGCAGTATTTT.

The chain links TRBV29-1 to TRBJ2-5; D unresolved. Trimming pared 3 bases from V and 0 bases from J, leaving 8 bases between. Germline V gene sequence: CDR1 SQVTM, CDR2 ANQGSEA. The CDR3 length is 13 residues. CDR3 protein: CSVDLVYQETQYF. The CDR3 DNA sequence: TGCAGCGTTGATCTCGTGTACCAAGAGACCCAGTACTTC.

This clone came up a few times. The V gene is TRBV27, the J gene TRBJ1-5; TRBD1 matches 7 bases. This CDR3 comprises 15 residues. Trimming took 5 bases from V and 4 from J; bases not matched to a gene: 8. Germline V gene sequence: CDR1 MNHEY, CDR2 SMNVEV (reference sequence). In nucleotides, the CDR3 is TGTGCCAGCAGTGGTAACAGGGGCGTGAATCAGCCCCAGCATTTT. The encoded protein is CASSGNRGVNQPQHF.

The chain couples TRBV5-4 to TRBJ1-5; no clear D. This CDR3 contains 15 residues. V lost 0 bases to trimming and J lost 0 bases, with 7 bases between them. CDR1 SGHNT and CDR2 YYREEE come from the germline V gene (reference sequence). The CDR3 is CASSLGGSSNQPQHF. The CDR3 coding sequence is TGTGCCAGCAGCTTGGGAGGGTCTAGCAATCAGCCCCAGCATTTT. The entire variable domain, with the rest obtained from reference TRBV5-4 and TRBJ1-5, is as follows: ETGVTQSPTHLIKTRGQQVTLRCSSQSGHNTVSWYQQALGQGPQFIFQYYREEENGRGNFPPRFSGLQFPNYSSELNVNALELDDSALYLCASSLGGSSNQPQHFGDGTRLSIL.

The J gene is TRBJ1-1, the V gene TRBV29-1; 7 bases are shared with TRBD1. Trimming cost V 8 bases and J 5 bases; bases outside gene matches: 11. The CDR3 runs 13 residues. Germline CDR1 reads SQVTM; CDR2 reads ANQGSEA. CDR3 bases: TGCAGCTCCCACGACAGGGTGCAGACTGAAGCTTTCTTT. Translating gives CSSHDRVQTEAFF.

The genes are TRBV30 and TRBJ1-4; 9 positions agree with TRBD1. The CDR3 has 15 residues. CDR1 is GTSNPN and CDR2 is SVGIG in the germline V gene (reference sequence). Germline trimming cut 4 bases from V and 10 bases from J; bases unmatched to any gene: 13. The DNA for the CDR3 is TGTGCCTGGAATCAACGGACAGGGGCGAACGGAAAACTGTTTTTT. Translated: CAWNQRTGANGKLFF.